The 14 T cell receptor beta chains listed next were all sequenced from one sample in a study of T-cell reconstitution after alpha-beta-depleted transplantation in children. Preparing the TCRbeta library involved the use of unique molecular identifiers. MiXCR, run by TCRdb on the PCR reads, gives a single entry per CDR3 protein. Of hundreds of thousands of distinct CDR3 sequences listed, roughly 15% are singletons. Sequences were derived from PBMCs from the stem cell graft donor, sampled from the stem cell graft. All receptors come from a human donor who donated a stem cell graft to a child with acute myeloid leukemia.

This clonotype turned up a few times. The chain is built from TRBV6-1 and TRBJ1-5, with a possible D match to TRBD1 (5 bases). The V gene's germline CDR1 is MNHNS and CDR2 SASEGT. The CDR3 sequence is 15 residues long. V shed 5 bases and J shed 9 bases, with 20 bases lying between them. The CDR3 loop is CASSPSGTALRPQHF. The CDR3 nucleotides read TGTGCCAGCAGTCCCTCCGGGACCGCTCTGCGGCCCCAGCATTTT.

This clonotype was seen only a few times. The rearrangement joins TRBV18 to TRBJ1-6; possible D gene TRBD1, 5 bases. This CDR3 comprises 13 residues. Per the germline V gene, CDR1 is KGHSH and CDR2 is LQKENI. Deletions cut 8 bases from V and 7 bases from J, with 12 bases between. In nucleotides, the CDR3 is TGTGCCAGCACCCGGGACTCGAATTCACCCCTCCACTTT. The encoded protein is CASTRDSNSPLHF.

This sequence joins TRBV4-3 and TRBJ2-1; TRBD1 matches 11 bases. The CDR3 consists of 15 residues. Looked up from germline, CDR1 is LGHNA and CDR2 is YSLEER. Trimming removed 4 bases from V and 5 bases from J; junction bases left unmatched: 4. CDR3 sequence reads: CASSPGTGGHNEQFF. The DNA of the CDR3 is TGCGCCAGCAGCCCCGGGACAGGGGGGCACAATGAGCAGTTCTTC.

Of note for this clonotype: Since a much larger clone is just one base distant, this may be a read error. The chain couples TRBV5-6 to TRBJ1-1; D is undetermined. Per the germline V gene, CDR1 is SGHDT and CDR2 is YYEEEE. The CDR3 totals 14 residues. This CDR3 reads CPSSHDPQGTEAFF. The CDR3 DNA reads TGTCCCAGCAGCCATGACCCGCAAGGGACTGAAGCTTTCTTT.

The sample holds a few counts of this clonotype. V gene TRBV7-2 combines with J gene TRBJ1-6, with D unresolved. The V and J ends lost 5 bases and 2 bases respectively, with 16 bases between them. CDR1 SGHTA and CDR2 FQGNSA come from the germline V gene. This CDR3 is 17 amino acids long. CDR3 DNA sequence: TGTGCCAGCAGCCCGGACGGCCGAAACACCTATAATTCACCCCTCCACTTT. Translating it yields CASSPDGRNTYNSPLHF.

This clonotype showed up many times. The CDR3 nucleotides read TGTGCCAGCAGCTTCATCAGGGAGCAGTTCTTC. Amino acid sequence: CASSFIREQFF. V and J are TRBV7-2 and TRBJ2-1, with no clear D. Between the trimmed V and J ends, which lost 3 bases and 10 bases, there was a span of 7 bases. Germline V gives CDR1 SGHTA, CDR2 FQGNSA. This CDR3 contains 11 residues.

This clonotype appeared a few times. The chain recombines TRBV12-3 or TRBV12-4 with TRBJ2-5; D uncertain. The ends were cut back, 5 bases at V and 4 bases at J, with 14 bases in the middle. The CDR3 has 14 amino acids. The CDR3 reads CASSRLLRAETQYF. DNA for the CDR3: TGTGCCAGCAGTAGACTCCTGCGCGCAGAGACCCAGTACTTC.

This chain connects TRBV6-5 to TRBJ2-5; D tentatively reads TRBD1 or TRBD2 (5 bases each). V was trimmed by 0 bases and J by 5 bases, leaving 10 bases between them. This CDR3 comprises 14 residues. In germline, CDR1 is MNHEY, CDR2 SVGAGI. The CDR3 loop reads CASSYSGEPETQYF. The CDR3 region has the DNA TGTGCCAGCAGTTACTCGGGGGAACCGGAGACCCAGTACTTC.

This clonotype was found a few times. The chain employs TRBV7-9 and TRBJ1-4; 8 bases agree with TRBD1. This CDR3 contains 13 residues. V was clipped by 3 bases and J by 6 bases; unmatched bases: 0. CDR1 is SEHNR, CDR2 FQNEAQ, per germline (reference sequence). The CDR3: CASSLDRDEKLFF. The CDR3, as DNA: TGTGCCAGCAGCTTGGACAGGGATGAAAAACTGTTTTTT.

The table lists this clonotype with many counts. The chain uses TRBV5-6 and TRBJ2-3; D possibly corresponds to TRBD2 (5 bases). Germline CDR1 SGHDT, CDR2 YYEEEE. The CDR3 runs 14 residues. V shed 3 bases and J shed 1 base, with 9 bases lying between them. CDR3 sequence: CASSSGLRTDTQYF. DNA for the CDR3: TGTGCCAGCAGCTCAGGACTTCGCACAGATACGCAGTATTTT.

In this sample, this clonotype turned up many times. This chain connects TRBV12-3 or TRBV12-4 to TRBJ2-7; 9 bases line up with TRBD2. The CDR3 is 14 residues long. With 6 bases clipped from V and 6 bases from J, the junction kept 9 bases outside the gene matches. The CDR3 nucleotides are TGTGCCAGCAGCCTAGGTGGACTAGCGCCCGAGCAGTACTTC. Encoded protein: CASSLGGLAPEQYF.

The rearrangement joins TRBV12-3 or TRBV12-4 to TRBJ2-5; 10 bases align to TRBD1. The V gene end was trimmed by 9 bases and the J gene end by 5 bases; junction bases not matched to a gene: 12. The CDR3 extends over 15 amino acids. CDR3 DNA sequence: TGTGCCAGTCAAACCGGGACAGGGGTTCGGGAGACCCAGTACTTC. Translation: CASQTGTGVRETQYF.

Ten or more counts support this clonotype. V usage is TRBV5-1 and J usage is TRBJ2-5; 8 positions match TRBD1. J lost 2 bases, V lost 4 bases, and 7 bases had no gene match. CDR1 is SGHRS and CDR2 is YFSETQ in the germline V gene. The CDR3 loop spans 15 amino acids. The CDR3 DNA is TGCGCCAGCAGCCGACAGGGGATGGGACAAGAGACCCAGTACTTC. This encodes CASSRQGMGQETQYF.

This clonotype turned up a few times. V gene TRBV5-1 combines with J gene TRBJ1-1, with 7 bases aligning to TRBD1. CDR3 length: 14 amino acids. V was clipped by 4 bases and J by 0 bases; unmatched bases: 3. Germline V lookup: CDR1 SGHRS, CDR2 YFSETQ. The CDR3 region is CASSGTGVNTEAFF. In nucleotides, the CDR3 is TGCGCCAGCAGCGGCACAGGGGTGAACACTGAAGCTTTCTTT.